This T cell receptor (beta chain) was captured in a study of prognosis after radiotherapy for stage I lung cancer. This clonotype was seen at least ten times. The study amplified the TCR beta CDR3 region from genomic DNA. This amplification was carried out by two rounds of multiplex PCR. First-round PCR amplification was performed with primers specific to each TRBV and TRBJ gene. Using its own MiXCR run on the multiplex PCR reads, TCRdb lists one record per CDR3 protein. The sample consists of 50,000 to 75,000 distinct CDR3 sequences, approximately 25% of them appearing once. Trimming took off 5 bases at V and 0 bases at J, with 11 bases between the two ends. Looked up from germline, CDR1 is SGHAT and CDR2 is FQNNGV. The CDR3 sequence is 14 residues long.

This material consisted of PBMCs, taken before or after stereotactic body radiation therapy (not recorded which). The chain is built from TRBV11-2 and TRBJ2-7, with D maybe TRBD1 (5 bases). The TCR originated in a donor of 50 years or more with non-small cell lung cancer. The CDR3: CASSPHDSSYEQYF. CDR3 nucleotide sequence: TGTGCCAGCAGCCCCCACGACAGCTCCTACGAGCAGTACTTC.